This note documents a single TCR beta chain sequence. Its antigen is unidentified. PCR primers comprised 60 Vbeta and 13 Jbeta primers. Profiling relied on immunoSEQ multiplex PCR, and the TCRdb table lists in-frame clones only, not all of them. The sample table includes approximately 38,000 clones. The ends were cut back, 0 bases at V and 4 bases at J, with 7 bases in the middle. Germline V lookup: CDR1 GTSNPN, CDR2 SVGIG (reference sequence). This CDR3 comprises 12 residues. The data derive from a study of cytomegalovirus exposure and HLA in healthy donors. The study, taken as a whole, reports: Analyses of presence/absence relied on an assumption of roughly uniform sequencing depth across donors.

The receptor's source is a man aged 25 to 40 in good health and CMV-seronegative. J is TRBJ2-7 and V is TRBV30; D is possibly TRBD2 (5 bases). What was sequenced was PBMCs. The DNA for the CDR3 is TGTGCCTGGAGTGTGGGGAGTTACGAGCAGTACTTC. Residues: CAWSVGSYEQYF. The full variable domain, completed using reference TRBV30 and TRBJ2-7, is SQTIHQWPATLVQPVGSPLSLECTVEGTSNPNLYWYRQAAGRGLQLLFYSVGIGQISSEVPQNLSASRPQDRQFILSSKKLLLSDSGFYLCAWSVGSYEQYFGPGTRLTVT.